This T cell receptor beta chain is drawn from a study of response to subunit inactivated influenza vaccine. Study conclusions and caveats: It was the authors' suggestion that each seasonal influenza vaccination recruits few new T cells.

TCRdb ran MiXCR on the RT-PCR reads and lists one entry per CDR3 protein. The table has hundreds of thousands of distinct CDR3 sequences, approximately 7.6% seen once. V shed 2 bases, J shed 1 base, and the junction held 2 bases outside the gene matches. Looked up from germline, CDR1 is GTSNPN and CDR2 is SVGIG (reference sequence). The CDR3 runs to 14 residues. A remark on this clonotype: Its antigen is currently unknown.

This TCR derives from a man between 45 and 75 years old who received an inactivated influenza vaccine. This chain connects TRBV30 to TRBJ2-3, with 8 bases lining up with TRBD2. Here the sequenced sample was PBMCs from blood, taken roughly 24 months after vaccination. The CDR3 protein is CAWSYSGGTDTQYF. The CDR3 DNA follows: TGTGCCTGGAGTTATAGCGGGGGCACAGATACGCAGTATTTT.